The TCR beta chain under discussion was sequenced for a study of T cells in women clearing cervical HPV infection. Whole-study context: Cases were women with histologically confirmed HPV16-related CIN3 or worse, including a couple of invasive cancers. Case blood drawn at lesion detection; control blood after infection cleared. Whole-study findings and limits: CIN3+ cases had significantly higher TCR repertoire richness than controls, but evenness did not differ.

Germline V gives CDR1 WNHNN, CDR2 SYGVQD (reference sequence). This CDR3 has 13 residues. With 1 base removed from V and 7 bases from J, the gap between germline ends came to 10 bases. Dot-blot hybridization genotyped cervical HPV amplified with MY09/MY11 PCR. This table comes from immunoSEQ multiplex PCR, and its TCRdb copy is limited to in-frame clones, with some not included. The sample table sets out around 30,000 clones. A word on this clone: Its antigen is unidentified. The sequenced fragment ends 3 residues before the CDR3 boundary, so the rest is inferred from the germline J gene.

J is TRBJ1-2 and V is TRBV10-1, with D perhaps TRBD1 (6 bases). The source material was blood buffy coat. This sequence originates from a woman between 18 and 70 years old with a cervical HPV16 infection that either progressed to CIN3+ or cleared (not recorded which). The covered CDR3 bases are TGCGCCAGCAGTGAGTACAGGGATTCTGGC. It encodes CASSEYRDSG. The entire CDR3 reads CASSEYRDSGYTF.